The 20 T cell receptor beta chains below all came from one sample that was sequenced in a study of OX40 agonist ivuxolimab in advanced cancers. Libraries were prepared by immunoSEQ multiplex PCR; TCRdb keeps only in-frame clonotypes and omits some of them. The sample includes roughly 100,000 clones, 85% to 95% seen only once; the top ten take about 0.27%. The sequencing here drew on CD4+ or CD8+ T cells sorted from blood, taken in a trial of the OX40 agonist ivuxolimab. The receptors derive from an adult with an advanced solid tumor such as melanoma, head and neck, liver or kidney cancer.

V is TRBV4-1 and J is TRBJ2-3; D not resolved. The germline gives CDR1 MGHRA, CDR2 YSYEKL. Trimming stripped 1 base from V and 2 bases from J, with 4 bases between. This CDR3 region has 13 residues. CDR3: CASSQGFTDTQYF. CDR3 DNA: TGCGCCAGCAGCCAAGGATTCACAGATACGCAGTATTTT.

The chain links TRBV11-1 to TRBJ2-1; D not resolved. The ends were cut back, 2 bases at V and 8 bases at J, with 4 bases in the middle. Germline values: CDR1 SGHAT, CDR2 FQDESV (reference sequence). The CDR3 consists of 11 residues. The CDR3 is CASSLRDEQFF. CDR3 DNA sequence: TGTGCCAGCAGCTTAAGAGATGAGCAGTTCTTC.

Worth noting for this clone: The same CDR3 can be traced to other DNA sequences in this sample. The chain is built from TRBV5-1 and TRBJ2-5, with TRBD1 as a possible D gene (6 bases). There are 12 residues in the CDR3. The germline CDR1 and CDR2 sequences are SGHRS and YFSETQ. V gave up 2 bases and J gave up 8 bases, with 10 bases separating them. The CDR3 bases are TGCGCCAGCAGCTTACAGGGAGAAACCCAGTACTTC. This encodes CASSLQGETQYF. The full variable domain, rest sourced from reference TRBV5-1 and TRBJ2-5, is KAGVTQTPRYLIKTRGQQVTLSCSPISGHRSVSWYQQTPGQGLQFLFEYFSETQRNKGNFPGRFSGRQFSNSRSEMNVSTLELGDSALYLCASSLQGETQYFGPGTRLLVL.

The rearrangement joins TRBV10-3 to TRBJ1-5; perhaps TRBD1 as D (5 bases). Germline CDR1 ENHRY, CDR2 SYGVKD. V lost 2 bases to trimming and J lost 5 bases, with 7 bases between them. The CDR3 has 13 residues. The CDR3 DNA reads TGTGCCATCAGTGAGGAGGGGCATCAGCCCCAGCATTTT. Translating gives CAISEEGHQPQHF.

This chain connects TRBV2 to TRBJ2-7; 8 nucleotides align to TRBD1. J lost 4 bases, V lost 2 bases, and 4 bases had no gene match. Per germline, CDR1 SNHLY and CDR2 FYNNEI. The CDR3 loop spans 14 amino acids. CDR3 loop: CASSEQGAGYEQYV. The CDR3 bases are TGTGCCAGCAGTGAACAGGGGGCGGGATACGAGCAGTACGTC.

This rearrangement joins TRBV4-2 to TRBJ1-1, with D tentatively TRBD1 (5 bases). The CDR3 has 15 amino acids. V was shortened by 3 bases and J by 1 base, with 12 bases between the two germline ends. Looked up from germline, CDR1 is LGHNA and CDR2 is YNFKEQ. The CDR3 loop reads CASSHNEGRNTEAFF. CDR3 nucleotides: TGTGCCAGCAGCCATAATGAGGGACGGAACACTGAAGCTTTCTTT.

V usage is TRBV6-6 and J usage is TRBJ1-2; possibly TRBD1 for D (5 bases). V was cut by 5 bases and J by 5 bases, with 12 bases left in between. Germline CDR1 is MNHNY and CDR2 is SVGAGI (reference sequence). The CDR3 covers 13 residues. CDR3 nucleotide sequence: TGTGCCAGCAGTCGACAGTCCTTTTATGGCTACACCTTC. This codes for CASSRQSFYGYTF.

J is TRBJ1-1 and V is TRBV6-1; no reliable D call. Germline V CDR1 and CDR2: MNHNS, SASEGT. V lost 3 bases, J lost 6 bases, and 8 bases lay in between. The CDR3 contains 12 residues. This CDR3 is CASSDPLPEAFF. CDR3 bases: TGTGCCAGCAGTGACCCCCTACCTGAAGCTTTCTTT.

The chain has TRBV6-1 and TRBJ1-5, with TRBD1 matching 10 bases. This CDR3 has 17 amino acids. J gave up 5 bases and V 0 bases, and 7 bases lay outside the gene matches. From germline, CDR1 is MNHNS and CDR2 SASEGT. CDR3: CASSEAFPGTGDQPQHF. The CDR3 DNA is TGTGCCAGCAGTGAAGCGTTCCCCGGGACAGGGGATCAGCCCCAGCATTTT.

The rearrangement uses TRBV6-6 and TRBJ1-2; D is perhaps TRBD1 (5 bases). V was cut by 7 bases and J by 4 bases, with 13 bases left in between. Germline lookup yields CDR1 MNHNY and CDR2 SVGAGI (reference sequence). The CDR3 has 13 amino acids. The CDR3: CASNPRGTYGYTF. The CDR3 DNA follows: TGTGCCAGCAATCCACGGGGCACCTATGGCTACACCTTC.

The CDR3 reads CASSHGTGSTDTQYF. The DNA of the CDR3 is TGCGCCAGCAGCCACGGGACAGGCAGCACAGATACGCAGTATTTT. The J gene is TRBJ2-3, the V gene TRBV4-3, with TRBD1 matching over 8 bases. V was pared by 3 bases and J by 0 bases, with 2 bases of the junction left unmatched. The CDR3 sequence is 15 residues long. The V gene's germline CDR1 is LGHNA and CDR2 YSLEER.

The chain couples TRBV6-5 to TRBJ2-1, with unresolved D. The length of the CDR3 is 15 residues. V was clipped by 0 bases and J by 9 bases, with 15 bases between them. CDR1 and CDR2 (germline): MNHEY, SVGAGI. The CDR3 DNA follows: TGTGCCAGCAGTTACTCGAGTCCGGTCTGGGGTGAGCAGTTCTTC. Its protein is CASSYSSPVWGEQFF.

The genes are TRBV7-9 and TRBJ1-1; no definite D call. This CDR3 has 13 residues. Germline CDR1 reads SEHNR; CDR2 reads FQNEAQ (reference sequence). V lost 6 bases and J 1 base, leaving 9 bases between the germline ends. CDR3 residues: CASRQLGNTEAFF. The CDR3 bases are TGTGCCAGCAGACAGTTAGGGAACACTGAAGCTTTCTTT.

This clone was counted between two and nine times. This chain uses TRBV5-5 with TRBJ2-4; 7 bases align to TRBD1. Trimming cost V 3 bases and J 4 bases; bases outside gene matches: 10. CDR1 is SGHKS, CDR2 YYEKEE, per germline (reference sequence). This CDR3 region has 16 residues. CDR3 in amino acids: CASSSLSPTGKNIQYF. In nucleotides, the CDR3 is TGTGCCAGCAGCTCCCTAAGCCCGACAGGGAAAAACATTCAGTACTTC.

The genes are TRBV5-1 and TRBJ1-1, with a possible D match to TRBD1 (6 bases). The CDR3 has 13 amino acids. Trimming removed 0 bases from V and 6 bases from J, with 9 bases in between. CDR1 is SGHRS and CDR2 is YFSETQ in the germline V gene. Here the CDR3 reads CASSLEGGPEAFF. The CDR3 DNA reads as TGCGCCAGCAGCTTGGAAGGGGGGCCTGAAGCTTTCTTT.

This sequence joins TRBV28 and TRBJ1-4; no reliable D call. Per germline, CDR1 MDHEN and CDR2 SYDVKM. The CDR3 is 12 residues long. V lost 9 bases and J lost 5, with 10 bases in between. CDR3 bases: TGTGCCAGTGAGAACCTGAATGAAAAACTGTTTTTT. Its protein product is CASENLNEKLFF.

The chain joins TRBV28 to TRBJ1-5; 8 nucleotides match TRBD1. This CDR3 has 14 residues. Germline CDR1 and CDR2: MDHEN and SYDVKM. V was pared by 10 bases and J by 6 bases, with 11 bases of the junction left unmatched. The CDR3 DNA sequence: TGTGCCATCAGAAGACAGGGGAAAGGTCAGCCCCAGCATTTT. Its translation: CAIRRQGKGQPQHF.

The V call is TRBV27, the J call TRBJ1-4; D perhaps matches TRBD1 (6 bases). The CDR3 extends over 13 amino acids. V was shortened by 10 bases and J by 7 bases, with 16 bases between the two germline ends. Per the germline V gene, CDR1 is MNHEY and CDR2 is SMNVEV (reference sequence). CDR3 sequence reads: CATRSGQGEKLFF. The CDR3 coding sequence is TGTGCCACCCGTTCGGGACAAGGTGAAAAACTGTTTTTT. The full variable domain, in which reference TRBV27 and TRBJ1-4 provide the parts outside the CDR3, is EAQVTQNPRYLITVTGKKLTVTCSQNMNHEYMSWYRQDPGLGLRQIYYSMNVEVTDKGDVPEGYKVSRKEKRNFPLILESPSPNQTSLYFCATRSGQGEKLFFGSGTQLSVL.

The chain couples TRBV4-1 to TRBJ2-2; D not certain. Trimming pared 0 bases from V and 5 bases from J, leaving 16 bases between. The CDR3 covers 17 residues. Germline CDR1 reads MGHRA; CDR2 reads YSYEKL. For the CDR3, the DNA is TGCGCCAGCAGCCAAGAGTATCCGAACCGATGGACCGGGGAGCTGTTTTTT. Protein sequence: CASSQEYPNRWTGELFF.

The chain uses TRBV7-2 and TRBJ2-3; 7 bases map to TRBD2. The CDR3 is 13 residues long. The germline V gene encodes CDR1 SGHTA and CDR2 FQGNSA. Trimming removed 9 bases from V and 0 bases from J; junction bases left unmatched: 3. This chain's CDR3 is CASRGVSTDTQYF. DNA of the CDR3: TGTGCCAGTCGGGGGGTTAGCACAGATACGCAGTATTTT.